This T cell receptor (beta chain) was observed in a study of cytomegalovirus exposure and HLA in healthy donors. At the level of the study: According to later analysis, the same platform produced the roughly 110 validation and under 700 first-cohort repertoires.

A note on this clone: Its antigen is undetermined.

The V end lost 10 bases, the J end lost 4 bases, and 10 bases lay between the germline ends. The CDR3 length is 11 residues. From germline, CDR1 is MNHEY and CDR2 SMNVEV (reference sequence). Study outcomes and limitations: As confirmed in vitro, three CMV-associated chains were specific for CMV antigens. According to a subsequent analysis, TCR clusters identified in the first cohort showed a tendency to co-occur across the 100 to 150 validation repertoires.

Repertoires were generated with immunoSEQ multiplex PCR, while TCRdb's copy carries only in-frame clones and drops some. The sample lists 150,000 to 200,000 clones, around 85% seen once, with roughly 15% in the top ten. The V call is TRBV27, the J call TRBJ1-2; a weak D match, TRBD1 (6 bases). This clonotype originated in a man between 18 and 29 years old in good health and CMV-seropositive. Sequencing was carried out using PBMCs. The CDR3 is CATRDTYGYTF. As DNA, the CDR3 is TGTGCCACCCGGGACACCTATGGCTACACCTTC.